This TCR beta chain was recovered during a study of shared T cell receptors in the human thymus. Sequenced by immunoSEQ multiplex PCR; TCRdb stores in-frame clones only, minus some. Of about 660,000 clones listed, 70% to 90% are singletons. V lost 6 bases, J lost 4 bases, and 6 bases stayed unmatched. This CDR3 has 14 amino acids. In germline, CDR1 is MGHDK, CDR2 SYGVNS. This sample also appeared in a second study, on human thymus T cells. That paper adds: Resections from corrective heart surgery provided thymus tissue. Apparent skewing of V and J gene usage characterized both thymic and blood repertoires.

Sequencing input: thymocytes. The sequence came from a boy under two years old with a congenital heart defect. V gene TRBV25-1 combines with J gene TRBJ2-5; 9 positions agree with TRBD1. CDR3: CASRGDRVGETQYF. DNA for the CDR3: TGTGCCAGCAGGGGGGACAGGGTGGGAGAGACCCAGTACTTC.